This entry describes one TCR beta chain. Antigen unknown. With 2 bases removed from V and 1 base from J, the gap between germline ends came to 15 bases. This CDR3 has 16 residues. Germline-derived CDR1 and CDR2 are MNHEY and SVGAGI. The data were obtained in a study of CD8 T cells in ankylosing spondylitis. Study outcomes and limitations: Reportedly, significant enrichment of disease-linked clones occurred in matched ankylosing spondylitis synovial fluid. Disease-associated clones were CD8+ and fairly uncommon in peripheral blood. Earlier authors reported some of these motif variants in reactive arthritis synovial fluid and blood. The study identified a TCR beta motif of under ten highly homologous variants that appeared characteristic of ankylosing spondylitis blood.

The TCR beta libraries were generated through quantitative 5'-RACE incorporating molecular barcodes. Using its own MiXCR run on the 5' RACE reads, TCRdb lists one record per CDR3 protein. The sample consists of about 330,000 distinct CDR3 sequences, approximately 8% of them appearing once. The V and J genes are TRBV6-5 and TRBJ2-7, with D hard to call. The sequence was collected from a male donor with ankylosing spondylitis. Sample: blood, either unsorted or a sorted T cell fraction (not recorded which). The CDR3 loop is CASSYRPASPSYEQYF. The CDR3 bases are TGTGCCAGCAGTTACCGGCCGGCATCTCCTTCCTACGAGCAGTACTTC.